At least ten counts were recorded for the clone carrying this T cell receptor (beta chain). Its antigen is unidentified. The data belong to a study of molecular identifiers for immune sequencing clone quantification. Study outcomes and limitations: Beyond 20 RNA copies, clones held over 97% of effector molecules, compared with under 1% in naive cells.

Previously described methods and listed TCR primers produced bulk TCR libraries. TCRdb processed the PCR reads anew with MiXCR; each CDR3 protein has one entry. Here the sample spans over 300,000 distinct CDR3 sequences, roughly a quarter being singletons. The CDR3 loop spans 13 amino acids. CDR1 and CDR2 (germline): SGHKS, YYEKEE (reference sequence). V lost 1 base and J lost 2, with 7 bases in between. Preparation of naive CD8 libraries involved 20,000 to 1,000,000 sorted cells and 10%, 30% or 50% RNA. As CD8+CD4-CCR7+CD45RA+ cells, naive CD8 T cells were sorted. The chain combines TRBV5-5 with TRBJ2-7; D gene uncertain. The sample taken for sequencing was naive CD8+ T cells from blood, with Jurkat cell RNA spiked in. The subset: FACS-sorted CD8+CD4-CCR7+CD45RA+ naive T cells. This TCR was sampled from a human donor in good health. Some libraries in this study had Jurkat cell RNA spiked in. The CDR3 loop reads CASSLYSAYEQYF. CDR3 nucleotide sequence: TGTGCCAGCAGCTTGTACAGTGCCTACGAGCAGTACTTC.